What follows are 3 T cell receptor beta chains derived from one specimen sequenced in a study of T cells after yellow fever vaccination (dated by TCRdb to between 2018 and 2020). Receptor amplification or capture employed 5' RACE. Sequenced using an Illumina HiSeq 2500. TCRdb itself trimmed the public reads at Q25 with fastp, ran MiXCR and retained productive beta chains. Rows are combined by CDR3 protein, so each entry shows the most common genes and DNA. Recorded for this sample are about 340,000 distinct CDR3 sequences; 8.5% to 9% of them occurred a single time. More than 15% of the sample is in the top ten clones. The intended sense of this specimen's treatment or condition label: live attenuated yellow fever vaccine strain. Sequences were derived from PBMCs, sampled on the day of the first yellow fever vaccination. These receptors were collected from a man between 18 and 35 years old who received the YFV17D yellow fever vaccine.

Only a few counts were recorded for this clonotype. In DNA, the CDR3 is TGTGCCAGCAGTGAAGGGACAGCTAATCAAGAGACCCAGTACTTC. This translates into CASSEGTANQETQYF. V gene TRBV2 combines with J gene TRBJ2-5; TRBD1 might be the D (6 bases). Trimming stripped 1 base from V and 2 bases from J, with 11 bases between. This CDR3 is built from 15 residues. CDR1 is SNHLY and CDR2 is FYNNEI in the germline V gene.

The V and J genes are TRBV11-2 and TRBJ2-1; 8 bases are shared with TRBD2. V trimming: 1 base; J trimming: 4 bases; junction bases outside the gene matches: 6. Germline V lookup: CDR1 SGHAT, CDR2 FQNNGV. The CDR3 totals 16 residues. CDR3 in DNA: TGTGCCAGCAGCTTAGTGACTAGCGAGTTTTACAATGAGCAGTTCTTC. Its translation is CASSLVTSEFYNEQFF.

This clonotype was seen ten or more times. The chain recombines TRBV5-6 with TRBJ2-1; 7 bases are shared with TRBD2. Trimming at V came to 0 bases and at J to 7 bases, leaving 4 bases not matched to a gene. This CDR3 has 14 residues. Germline assignment: CDR1 SGHDT and CDR2 YYEEEE. CDR3 sequence (DNA): TGTGCCAGCAGCTTGGACGGGACTAAAAATGAGCAGTTCTTC. This gives the protein CASSLDGTKNEQFF.